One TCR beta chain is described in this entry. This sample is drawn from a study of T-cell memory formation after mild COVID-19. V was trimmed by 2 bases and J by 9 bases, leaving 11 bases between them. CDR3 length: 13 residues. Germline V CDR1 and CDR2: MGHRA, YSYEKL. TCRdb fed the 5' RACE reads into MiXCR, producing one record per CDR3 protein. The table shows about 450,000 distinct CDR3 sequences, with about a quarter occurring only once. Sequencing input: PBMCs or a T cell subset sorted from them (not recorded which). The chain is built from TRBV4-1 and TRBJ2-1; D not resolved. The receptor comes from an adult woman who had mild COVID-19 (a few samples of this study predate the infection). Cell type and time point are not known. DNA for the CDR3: TGCGCCAGCAGCCAACTCCGCGGTGGTGAGCAGTTCTTC. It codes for CASSQLRGGEQFF.